This T cell receptor beta chain was obtained from a study of CD8+ T cells in alopecia areata. Broader study findings: Many expanded lesional clones remained in scalp and blood on tofacitinib. Whether baseline CD8+ expansion is linked to response remains uncertain, given a single nonresponder. With patients, TCR sharing proved less clear than in mice, a difference possibly related to HLA. Tofacitinib delivered significant drops in scalp clonality and in expanded CD8+ clones among the top 100.

Concerning this clone itself: Its antigen is not known.

Indicated treatment: oral pan-JAK inhibitor, 5-10 mg twice daily. CDR1 is SQVTM and CDR2 is ANQGSEA in the germline V gene. Trimming left V 6 bases short and J 2 bases short, with 11 bases between. The length of the CDR3 is 13 residues. As the sequencing template, cDNA was produced by extracting RNA and reverse transcribing it. The data were produced by immunoSEQ multiplex PCR, yet TCRdb's version contains in-frame clones alone and is incomplete. The sample shows about 120,000 clones, more than 40% of them seen only once. The receptor was isolated from a human donor with alopecia areata. This chain connects TRBV29-1 to TRBJ1-5, with a tentative D call TRBD1 (6 bases). This specimen consisted of CD4+ T cells sorted from blood, obtained at week 4, from a patient treated with tofacitinib. CDR3: CSVRGEGNQPQHF. The DNA of the CDR3 is TGCAGCGTAAGGGGGGAGGGCAATCAGCCCCAGCATTTT.